This T cell receptor (beta chain) was sequenced for a study of T cells expressing NK-cell markers. CDR3 length equals 14 residues. Looked up from germline, CDR1 is SGHAT and CDR2 is FQNNGV. One entry per CDR3 protein, without DNA, is what TCRdb gives after re-calling the 5' RACE reads. Here the sample table reports approximately 110,000 distinct CDR3 sequences. Study-level findings and limits: Researchers report these clonotypes also headed the CD3+CD56-NKG2C+ fraction in several donors.

Points on this clonotype: Antigen specificity is unknown.

This rearrangement joins TRBV11-2 to TRBJ2-3. Input material: blood T cells: a sorted CD56 or NKG2C T cell subset, CD4+ or CD8+ T cells, or bulk PBMC T cells (not recorded which). This receptor was obtained from a woman between 18 and 70 years old in good health. The CDR3 loop reads CASSLAPNTDTQYF. The full variable domain, in which reference TRBV11-2 and TRBJ2-3 provide the parts outside the CDR3, is EAGVAQSPRYKIIEKRQSVAFWCNPISGHATLYWYQQILGQGPKLLIQFQNNGVVDDSQLPKDRFSAERLKGVDSTLKIQPAKLEDSAVYLCASSLAPNTDTQYFGPGTRLTVL.